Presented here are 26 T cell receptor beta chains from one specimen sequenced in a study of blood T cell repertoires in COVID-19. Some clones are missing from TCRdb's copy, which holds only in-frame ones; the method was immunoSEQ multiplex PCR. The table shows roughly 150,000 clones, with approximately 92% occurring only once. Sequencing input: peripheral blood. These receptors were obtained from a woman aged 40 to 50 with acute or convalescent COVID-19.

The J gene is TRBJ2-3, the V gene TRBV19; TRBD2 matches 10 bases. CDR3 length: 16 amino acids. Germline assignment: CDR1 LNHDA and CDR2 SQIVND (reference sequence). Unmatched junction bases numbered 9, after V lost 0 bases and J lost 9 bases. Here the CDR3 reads CASSIDGLADIGTQYF. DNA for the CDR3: TGTGCCAGTAGTATAGACGGACTAGCGGACATAGGGACGCAGTATTTT. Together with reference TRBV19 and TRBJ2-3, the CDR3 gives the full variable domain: DGGITQSPKYLFRKEGQNVTLSCEQNLNHDAMYWYRQDPGQGLRLIYYSQIVNDFQKGDIAEGYSVSREKKESFPLTVTSAQKNPTAFYLCASSIDGLADIGTQYFGPGTRLTVL.

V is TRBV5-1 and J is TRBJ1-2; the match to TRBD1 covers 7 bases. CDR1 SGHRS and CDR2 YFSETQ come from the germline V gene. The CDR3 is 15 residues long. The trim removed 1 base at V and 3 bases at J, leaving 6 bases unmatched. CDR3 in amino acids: CASSLSTGRDYGYTF. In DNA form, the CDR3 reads TGCGCCAGCAGCTTGTCGACAGGGAGAGACTATGGCTACACCTTC.

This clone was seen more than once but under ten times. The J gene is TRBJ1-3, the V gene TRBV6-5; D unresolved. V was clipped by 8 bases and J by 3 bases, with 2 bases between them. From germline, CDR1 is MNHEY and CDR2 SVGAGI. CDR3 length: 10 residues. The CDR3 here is CASYGNTIYF. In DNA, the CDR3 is TGTGCCAGCTATGGAAACACCATATATTTT.

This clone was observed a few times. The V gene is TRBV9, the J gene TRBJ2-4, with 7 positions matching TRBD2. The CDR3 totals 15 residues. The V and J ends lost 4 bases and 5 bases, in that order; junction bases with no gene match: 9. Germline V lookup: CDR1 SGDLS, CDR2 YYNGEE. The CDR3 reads CASSPGATSENIQYF. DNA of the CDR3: TGTGCCAGCAGCCCAGGCGCTACTAGCGAAAACATTCAGTACTTC.

In DNA, the CDR3 is TGCGCCAGCAGCCCCAGGGTTACGAGCAATCAGCCCCAGCATTTT. Encoded protein: CASSPRVTSNQPQHF. This sequence joins TRBV5-1 and TRBJ1-5; TRBD1 might be the D (5 bases). The germline V gene encodes CDR1 SGHRS and CDR2 YFSETQ. The germline V and J ends were trimmed by 4 bases and 1 base, with 12 bases remaining between them. This CDR3 region has 15 residues. Variable domain in full (rest from reference TRBV5-1 and TRBJ1-5): KAGVTQTPRYLIKTRGQQVTLSCSPISGHRSVSWYQQTPGQGLQFLFEYFSETQRNKGNFPGRFSGRQFSNSRSEMNVSTLELGDSALYLCASSPRVTSNQPQHFGDGTRLSIL.

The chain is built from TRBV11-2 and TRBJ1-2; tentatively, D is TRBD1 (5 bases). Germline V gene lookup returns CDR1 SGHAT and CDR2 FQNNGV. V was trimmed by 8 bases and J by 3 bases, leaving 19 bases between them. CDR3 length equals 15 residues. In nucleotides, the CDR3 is TGTGCCAGCGGGGGTTGGAGGGCGAAGGACTATGGCTACACCTTC. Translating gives CASGGWRAKDYGYTF. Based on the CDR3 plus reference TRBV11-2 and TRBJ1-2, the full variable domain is EAGVAQSPRYKIIEKRQSVAFWCNPISGHATLYWYQQILGQGPKLLIQFQNNGVVDDSQLPKDRFSAERLKGVDSTLKIQPAKLEDSAVYLCASGGWRAKDYGYTFGSGTRLTVV.

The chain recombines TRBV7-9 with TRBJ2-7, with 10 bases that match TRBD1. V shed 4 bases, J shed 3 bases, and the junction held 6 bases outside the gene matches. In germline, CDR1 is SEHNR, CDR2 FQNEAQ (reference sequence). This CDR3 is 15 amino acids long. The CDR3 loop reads CASSSAGTGDYEQYF. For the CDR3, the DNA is TGTGCCAGCAGCTCAGCCGGGACAGGGGACTACGAGCAGTACTTC.

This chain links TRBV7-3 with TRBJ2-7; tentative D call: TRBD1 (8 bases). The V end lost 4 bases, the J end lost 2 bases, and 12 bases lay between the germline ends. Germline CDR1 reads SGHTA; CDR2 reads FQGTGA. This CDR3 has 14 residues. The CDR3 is CASSSTGGAYEQYF. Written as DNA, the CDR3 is TGTGCCAGCAGCTCAACAGGGGGGGCCTACGAGCAGTACTTC.

CDR3 sequence: CASSLDRVFGELFF. For the CDR3, the DNA is TGTGCCAGCAGCTTGGACAGGGTTTTCGGGGAGCTGTTTTTT. V is TRBV7-6 and J is TRBJ2-2; 8 bases align to TRBD1. The CDR3 extends over 14 amino acids. V was clipped by 3 bases and J by 7 bases; unmatched bases: 4. Germline CDR1 and CDR2: SGHVS and FNYEAQ.

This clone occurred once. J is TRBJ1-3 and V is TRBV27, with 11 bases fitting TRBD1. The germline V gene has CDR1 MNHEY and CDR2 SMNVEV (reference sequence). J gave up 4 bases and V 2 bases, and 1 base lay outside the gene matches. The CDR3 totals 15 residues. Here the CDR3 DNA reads TGTGCCAGCAGTTTAGGACAGGGGGCCGGAAACACCATATATTTT. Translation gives CASSLGQGAGNTIYF.

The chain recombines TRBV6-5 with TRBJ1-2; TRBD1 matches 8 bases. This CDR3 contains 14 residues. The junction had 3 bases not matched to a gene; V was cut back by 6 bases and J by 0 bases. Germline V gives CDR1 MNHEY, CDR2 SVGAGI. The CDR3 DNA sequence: TGTGCCAGCAGCAGACAGGGGACTAACTATGGCTACACCTTC. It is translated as CASSRQGTNYGYTF.

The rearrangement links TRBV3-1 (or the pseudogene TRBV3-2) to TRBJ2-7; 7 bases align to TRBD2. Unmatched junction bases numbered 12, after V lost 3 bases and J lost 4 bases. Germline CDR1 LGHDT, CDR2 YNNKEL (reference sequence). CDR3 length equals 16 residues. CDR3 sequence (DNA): TGTGCCAGCAGCCATATCTCGGAAGCGGGAATTTACGAGCAGTACTTC. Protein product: CASSHISEAGIYEQYF.

CDR3 loop: CAWSETGGLNSFQYF. The CDR3 region has the DNA TGTGCCTGGAGTGAGACAGGGGGCCTCAATTCTTTTCAGTACTTC. V and J are TRBV30 and TRBJ2-4, with 10 bases that match TRBD1. Germline values: CDR1 GTSNPN, CDR2 SVGIG (reference sequence). V gave up 1 base and J gave up 11 bases; unmatched junction bases: 11. CDR3 length equals 15 residues.

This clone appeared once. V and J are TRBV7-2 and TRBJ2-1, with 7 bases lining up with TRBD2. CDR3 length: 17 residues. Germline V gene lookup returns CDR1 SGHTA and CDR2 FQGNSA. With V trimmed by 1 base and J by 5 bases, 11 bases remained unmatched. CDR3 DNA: TGTGCCAGCAGCTTAGACGTCCGGGAGGTAAGGGACAATGAGCAGTTCTTC. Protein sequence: CASSLDVREVRDNEQFF.

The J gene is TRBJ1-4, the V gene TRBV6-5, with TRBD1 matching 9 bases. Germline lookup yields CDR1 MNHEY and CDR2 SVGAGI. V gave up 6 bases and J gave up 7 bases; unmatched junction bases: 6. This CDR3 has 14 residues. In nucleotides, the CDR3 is TGTGCCAGCAGCGCCGGGACAGGGTTTGAAAAACTGTTTTTT. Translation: CASSAGTGFEKLFF.

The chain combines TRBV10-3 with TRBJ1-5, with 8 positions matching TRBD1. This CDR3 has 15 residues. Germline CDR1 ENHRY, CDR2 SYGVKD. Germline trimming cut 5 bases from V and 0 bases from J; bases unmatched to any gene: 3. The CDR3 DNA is TGTGCCATCAGTAAGGACAGGGCTAGCAATCAGCCCCAGCATTTT. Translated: CAISKDRASNQPQHF.

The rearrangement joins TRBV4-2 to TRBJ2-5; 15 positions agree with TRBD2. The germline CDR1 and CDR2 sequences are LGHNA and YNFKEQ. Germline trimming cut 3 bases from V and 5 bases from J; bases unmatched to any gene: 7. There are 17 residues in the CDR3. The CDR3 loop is CASSQGTSGGRRETQYF. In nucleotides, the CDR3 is TGTGCCAGCAGCCAGGGGACTAGCGGGGGGAGGAGGGAGACCCAGTACTTC.

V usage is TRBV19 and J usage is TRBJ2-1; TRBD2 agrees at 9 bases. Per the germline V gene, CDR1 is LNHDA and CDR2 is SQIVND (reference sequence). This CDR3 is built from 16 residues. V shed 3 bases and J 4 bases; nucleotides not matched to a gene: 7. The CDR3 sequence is CASSMAGGSRYNEQFF. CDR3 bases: TGTGCCAGTAGTATGGCGGGGGGGTCGAGATACAATGAGCAGTTCTTC.

DNA of the CDR3: TGTGCCAGCAGTTTCAGCGGGGGGCCATACGAGCAGTACTTC. Residues: CASSFSGGPYEQYF. This chain links TRBV28 with TRBJ2-7; 9 positions agree with TRBD2. Germline V gene data show CDR1 as MDHEN and CDR2 as SYDVKM. The CDR3 spans 14 residues. After removal of 3 bases from V and 4 bases from J, the junction contained 4 bases not matched to a gene.

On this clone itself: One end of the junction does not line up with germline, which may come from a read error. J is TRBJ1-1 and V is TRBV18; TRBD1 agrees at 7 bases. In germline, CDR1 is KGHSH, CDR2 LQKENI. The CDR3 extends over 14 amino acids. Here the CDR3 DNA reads TGTGCCAGCTCACAAAAACAGGGGAACGCTGAAGCTTTCTTT. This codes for CASSQKQGNAEAFF.

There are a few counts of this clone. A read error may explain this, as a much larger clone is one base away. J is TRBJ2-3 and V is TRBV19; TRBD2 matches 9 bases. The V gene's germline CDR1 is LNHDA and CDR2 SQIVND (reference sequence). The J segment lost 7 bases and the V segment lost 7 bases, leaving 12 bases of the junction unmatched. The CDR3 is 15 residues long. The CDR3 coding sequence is TGTGCCAGTAATCACTGGGGCGGGGGGGCCCATACGCAGTATTTT. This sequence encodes CASNHWGGGAHTQYF.

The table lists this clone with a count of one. The CDR3 region is CASSPGTGDSPSNQPQHF. In nucleotides, the CDR3 is TGTGCCAGCAGTCCCGGGACAGGGGATTCCCCTAGCAATCAGCCCCAGCATTTT. This rearrangement joins TRBV28 to TRBJ1-5, with 10 bases matching TRBD1. V dropped 5 bases and J dropped 0; count of bases not matched to a gene: 10. CDR1 is MDHEN and CDR2 is SYDVKM in the germline V gene. The CDR3 has 18 residues.

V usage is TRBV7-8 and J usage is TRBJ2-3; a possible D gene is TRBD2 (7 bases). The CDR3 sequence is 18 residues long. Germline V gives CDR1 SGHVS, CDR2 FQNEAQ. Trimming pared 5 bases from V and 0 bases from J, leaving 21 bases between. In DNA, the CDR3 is TGTGCCAGCAGCCCTAGGGGGGGTAGTGGATCTAGCACAGATACGCAGTATTTT. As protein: CASSPRGGSGSSTDTQYF.

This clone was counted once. CDR3 DNA: TGTGCCAGCAGTCCCGGGACTAGCGGGGGCTGGAATGAGCAGTTCTTC. Translated, it gives CASSPGTSGGWNEQFF. The chain uses TRBV25-1 and TRBJ2-1; 14 nucleotides agree with TRBD2. The trim removed 5 bases at V and 7 bases at J, leaving 7 bases unmatched. The CDR3 consists of 16 residues. The V gene's germline CDR1 is MGHDK and CDR2 SYGVNS. The whole variable domain, filled in from reference TRBV25-1 and TRBJ2-1, reads EADIYQTPRYLVIGTGKKITLECSQTMGHDKMYWYQQDPGMELHLIHYSYGVNSTEKGDLSSESTVSRIRTEHFPLTLESARPSHTSQYLCASSPGTSGGWNEQFFGPGTRLTVL.

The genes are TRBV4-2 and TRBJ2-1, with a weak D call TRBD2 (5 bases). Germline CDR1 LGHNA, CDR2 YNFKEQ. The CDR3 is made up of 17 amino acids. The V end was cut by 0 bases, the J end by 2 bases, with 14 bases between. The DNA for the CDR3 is TGTGCCAGCAGCCAAGATCTCAACAGCGGAACCTACAATGAGCAGTTCTTC. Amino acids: CASSQDLNSGTYNEQFF.

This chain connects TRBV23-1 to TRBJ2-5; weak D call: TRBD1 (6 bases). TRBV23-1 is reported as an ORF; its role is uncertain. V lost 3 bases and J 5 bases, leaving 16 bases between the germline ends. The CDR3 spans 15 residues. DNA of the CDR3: TGCGCCAGCAGTCATTTAGGACAGCGAAGGGAGACCCAGTACTTC. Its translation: CASSHLGQRRETQYF.